The table lists the clone carrying this T cell receptor beta chain with many counts. These data come from a study of T cells in Graves' hyperthyroidism and ophthalmopathy. The V and J ends lost 2 bases and 5 bases respectively, with 13 bases between them. The CDR3 covers 15 residues. CDR1 and CDR2 (germline): MNHNY, SVGAGI (reference sequence). Authors of the study amplified TCR beta CDR3 regions from RNA transcripts. Researchers ran a first-round RT-PCR on the TCR CDR3 using the HTBI primer set. TCRdb re-derived calls from the multiplex PCR reads in MiXCR, one entry per CDR3 protein. The sample has 380,000 or so distinct CDR3 sequences; approximately 15% are singletons.

The chain is built from TRBV6-6 and TRBJ2-1, with D perhaps given as TRBD1 or TRBD2 (5 bases each). The sequencing sample was made of blood. This clonotype was sampled from a woman in her twenties or thirties with Graves' hyperthyroidism. The CDR3: CASSYGSGTHNEQFF. CDR3 nucleotides: TGTGCCAGCAGTTACGGTTCGGGGACGCACAATGAGCAGTTCTTC.